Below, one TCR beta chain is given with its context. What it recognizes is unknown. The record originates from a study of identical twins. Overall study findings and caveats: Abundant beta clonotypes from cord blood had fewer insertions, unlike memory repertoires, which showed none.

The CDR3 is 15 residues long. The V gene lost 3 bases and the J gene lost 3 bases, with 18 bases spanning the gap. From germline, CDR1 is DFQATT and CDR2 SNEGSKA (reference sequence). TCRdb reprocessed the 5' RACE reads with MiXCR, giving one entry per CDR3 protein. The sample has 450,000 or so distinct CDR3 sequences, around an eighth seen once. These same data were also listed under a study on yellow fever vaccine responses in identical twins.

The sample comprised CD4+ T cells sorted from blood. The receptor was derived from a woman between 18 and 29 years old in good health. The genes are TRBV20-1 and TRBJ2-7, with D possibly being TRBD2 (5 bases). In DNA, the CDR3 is TGCAGTGCTAGTAGTCCAGTCGGGGTCGGCTACGAGCAGTACTTC. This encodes CSASSPVGVGYEQYF.